The rows below give T cell receptor beta chains drawn from one sample of a study of Ad26.COV2.S vaccination and SARS-CoV-2 variants. Data came from immunoSEQ multiplex PCR; TCRdb stores just in-frame clones and leaves some out. Here the sample spans 250,000 to 300,000 clones, about 87% being singletons. Sequences were derived from peripheral blood, sampled in a trial of Ad26.COV2.S vaccine versus placebo. Receptors were obtained from a person between 18 and 59 years old who received the Ad26.COV2.S COVID-19 vaccine or a placebo. Both conserved end residues are part of each CDR3. Each record gives: clone size, D gene, V gene, CDR3 protein. A D gene is named only where the DNA matches it firmly. Clone size appears in some rows only: once, few, many, or a class for an expanded clone.

clone_size: NA
d_call: TRBD1
v_call: TRBV4-3
cdr3_aa: CASSQDMSGAGGTGELFF

clone_size: NA
d_call: TRBD2
v_call: TRBV19
cdr3_aa: CASSALAGAAKNIQYF

clone_size: NA
d_call: NA
v_call: TRBV30
cdr3_aa: CAWSGAPNEQYF

clone_size: NA
d_call: TRBD1
v_call: TRBV7-2
cdr3_aa: CASSMKGTGNNQPQHF

clone_size: few
d_call: NA
v_call: TRBV3-1/TRBV3-2
cdr3_aa: CASRNMNTEAFF

clone_size: NA
d_call: NA
v_call: TRBV11-3
cdr3_aa: CASSLGGKTGELFF

clone_size: NA
d_call: NA
v_call: TRBV5-1
cdr3_aa: CASVDGAQHF

clone_size: NA
d_call: TRBD2
v_call: TRBV6-2/TRBV6-3
cdr3_aa: CASSYSLAAVQYF

clone_size: NA
d_call: NA
v_call: TRBV7-3
cdr3_aa: CASSPRGLNTGELFF

clone_size: NA
d_call: TRBD1
v_call: TRBV12-3/TRBV12-4
cdr3_aa: CASSLRGGGWAFF

clone_size: NA
d_call: NA
v_call: TRBV6-5
cdr3_aa: CASSYLGRINSPLHF

clone_size: NA
d_call: NA
v_call: TRBV2
cdr3_aa: CASSAGAQQNFYGYTF

clone_size: NA
d_call: NA
v_call: TRBV28
cdr3_aa: CASSFGTGKKLFF

clone_size: few
d_call: NA
v_call: TRBV6-5
cdr3_aa: CAAGRSQETQYF

clone_size: NA
d_call: NA
v_call: TRBV30
cdr3_aa: CAWSSFQSGDYSNQPQHF

clone_size: NA
d_call: NA
v_call: TRBV12-3/TRBV12-4
cdr3_aa: CASSFREYGAQYF

clone_size: NA
d_call: TRBD2
v_call: TRBV7-2
cdr3_aa: CASSPSTSGVQETQYF

clone_size: NA
d_call: NA
v_call: TRBV6-2/TRBV6-3
cdr3_aa: CASSYSLQGQSYEQYF

clone_size: NA
d_call: TRBD1
v_call: TRBV19
cdr3_aa: CASSPGGRNSVYTQYF

clone_size: few
d_call: TRBD1
v_call: TRBV19
cdr3_aa: CASSSGARGRVAAFF

clone_size: NA
d_call: NA
v_call: TRBV29-1
cdr3_aa: CGGHNAEQFF

clone_size: NA
d_call: NA
v_call: TRBV5-1
cdr3_aa: CASSFQTPNEKLFF

clone_size: NA
d_call: NA
v_call: TRBV6-5
cdr3_aa: CASSTRFNQPQHF

clone_size: NA
d_call: NA
v_call: TRBV5-5
cdr3_aa: CASSFRADNYNEQFF

clone_size: NA
d_call: TRBD1
v_call: TRBV6-5
cdr3_aa: CASRTGTGPSPLHF

clone_size: once
d_call: TRBD2
v_call: TRBV2
cdr3_aa: CASTSGPYNEQFF

clone_size: NA
d_call: TRBD2
v_call: TRBV7-2
cdr3_aa: CATTGGRGNIQYF

clone_size: few
d_call: NA
v_call: TRBV30
cdr3_aa: CAWSFGGDTEAFF

clone_size: NA
d_call: NA
v_call: TRBV9
cdr3_aa: CASSPVGGDTGELFF

clone_size: NA
d_call: TRBD1
v_call: TRBV18
cdr3_aa: CASSAGTGGSYEQYF

clone_size: NA
d_call: NA
v_call: TRBV6-2/TRBV6-3
cdr3_aa: CASSYSSLSSSYEQYF

clone_size: NA
d_call: TRBD1
v_call: TRBV7-2
cdr3_aa: CASSFRGSDNEQFF

clone_size: NA
d_call: NA
v_call: TRBV3-1/TRBV3-2
cdr3_aa: CASSQIFTGSSPLHF

clone_size: once
d_call: NA
v_call: TRBV6-6
cdr3_aa: CASSIDGSGANVLTF

clone_size: NA
d_call: NA
v_call: TRBV5-4
cdr3_aa: CACLPGTRTGSYNEQFF

clone_size: NA
d_call: TRBD2
v_call: TRBV7-9
cdr3_aa: CASSLDGGRAGETQYF

clone_size: NA
d_call: TRBD1
v_call: TRBV2
cdr3_aa: CASSWDRGGEAFF

clone_size: NA
d_call: NA
v_call: TRBV28
cdr3_aa: CASSSRGAPRSPLHF

clone_size: NA
d_call: NA
v_call: TRBV9
cdr3_aa: CASSVATGPNYGYTF

clone_size: few
d_call: TRBD1
v_call: TRBV5-6
cdr3_aa: CASSRDRGGNQPQHF